This T cell receptor (beta chain) was sequenced during a study of cytomegalovirus exposure and HLA in healthy donors. In the study overall: Inside one of the first data releases sat about 85 million unique TCRs taken from HLA-typed donors.

13 Jbeta primers and 60 Vbeta primers were used for the PCR. Sequencing used immunoSEQ multiplex PCR; TCRdb keeps in-frame clones, though not all of them. The sample lists fewer than 250,000 clones; roughly 80% were seen once. Study-wide results and caveats: Among the most significant clusters, several appeared linked to common viral pathogens in a later analysis.

V was clipped by 2 bases and J by 5 bases, with 6 bases between them. The germline CDR1 and CDR2 sequences are MNHEY and SVGAGI. The CDR3 has 12 amino acids. A remark on this clone: Its target is unknown.

The donors gave bone marrow, and they were healthy. Sequences were obtained from PBMCs. The chain has TRBV6-5 and TRBJ1-1; no firm D call. This clonotype originated in a young man in good health and CMV-seronegative. In DNA, the CDR3 is TGTGCCAGCAGTTACGGAGGGACTGAAGCTTTCTTT. Amino acid sequence: CASSYGGTEAFF.